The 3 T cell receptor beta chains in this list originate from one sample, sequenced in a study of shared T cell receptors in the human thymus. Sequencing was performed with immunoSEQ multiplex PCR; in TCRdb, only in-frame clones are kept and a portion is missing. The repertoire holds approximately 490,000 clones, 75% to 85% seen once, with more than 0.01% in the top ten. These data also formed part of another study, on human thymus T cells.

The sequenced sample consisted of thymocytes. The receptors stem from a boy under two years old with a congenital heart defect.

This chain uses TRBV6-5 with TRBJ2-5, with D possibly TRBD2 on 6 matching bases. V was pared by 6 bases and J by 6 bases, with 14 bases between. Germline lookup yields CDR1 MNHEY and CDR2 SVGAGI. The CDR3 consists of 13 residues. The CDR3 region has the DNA TGTGCCAGCAGCCCGAAGGGAGGCAAGACCCAGTACTTC. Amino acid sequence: CASSPKGGKTQYF.

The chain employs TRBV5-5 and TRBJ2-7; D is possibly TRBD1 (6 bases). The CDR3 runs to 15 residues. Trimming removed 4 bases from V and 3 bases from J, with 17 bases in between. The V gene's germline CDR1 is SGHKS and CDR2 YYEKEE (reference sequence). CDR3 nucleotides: TGTGCCAGCAGCCCTCCGGGACATAGAATCTACGAGCAGTACTTC. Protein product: CASSPPGHRIYEQYF.

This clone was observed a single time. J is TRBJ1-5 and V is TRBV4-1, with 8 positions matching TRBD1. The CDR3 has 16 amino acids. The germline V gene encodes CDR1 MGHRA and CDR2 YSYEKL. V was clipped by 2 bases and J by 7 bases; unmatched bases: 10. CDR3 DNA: TGCGCCAGCAGCCAACCAGGGGGCAATGGGGGGCAGCCCCAGCATTTT. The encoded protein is CASSQPGGNGGQPQHF.